This T cell receptor (beta chain) was sequenced during a study of identical twins. This clonotype was seen a handful of times. Antigen unknown. Overall study findings and caveats: Twins shared beta out-of-frame sequences in excess, but this excess was weaker.

A universal primer site came from template switching; cDNA carried unique molecular identifiers. TCRdb re-called the 5' RACE reads through MiXCR, storing one row per CDR3 protein. Of under 300,000 distinct CDR3 sequences in the sample, about 8.3% are singletons; the top ten hold less than 4%. The donor group consisted entirely of healthy Caucasians. The CDR3 sequence is 14 residues long. Trimming left V 1 base short and J 8 bases short, with 12 bases between. CDR1 SGHRS and CDR2 YFSETQ come from the germline V gene. The sample was also reused in another study, on yellow fever vaccine responses in identical twins. That paper adds: Twins reportedly mounted vaccine T cell responses that seemed partly convergent, partly personalized.

V is TRBV5-1 and J is TRBJ1-4; weak D call: TRBD1 (6 bases). Sequencing was done on a sample of CD8+ T cells sorted from blood. This clonotype was obtained from a woman aged 18-35 years in good health. As DNA, the CDR3 is TGCGCCAGCAGCTTGTCCGGGGGCGCCGAAAAACTGTTTTTT. Its protein is CASSLSGGAEKLFF.